This entry lists 20 T cell receptor beta chains sequenced from one sample in a study of tumor and adjacent non-tumor tissue in lung cancer (dated by TCRdb to 2017 to 2018). The protocol used for the library was multiplex PCR. Sequenced using an Illumina HiSeq 2500. TCRbeta libraries were constructed through three rounds of nested PCR with primers (Table S4) according to protocols adapted from ARM-PCR. TCRdb trimmed the raw reads at Q25, called clones with MiXCR and kept productive beta chains. Rows are unified per CDR3 protein, each entry keeping the most common DNA and genes. For this sample there are 100,000 to 150,000 distinct CDR3 sequences; 66% appear just once. The ten largest clones capture about 13% of the sample. RNA was isolated from bulk unsorted tissue, and RNA quality was assessed with a NanoDrop ND-1000 and an Agilent 2100. Sequencing was done on a sample of lung tumor tissue. The receptor set was obtained from a man aged 25 to 45 with non-small cell lung cancer.

This clonotype was observed at least ten times. The V and J genes are TRBV4-2 and TRBJ1-4; TRBD1 is a possible D gene (5 bases). The germline CDR1 and CDR2 sequences are LGHNA and YNFKEQ. V lost 1 base and J lost 7, with 13 bases in between. The CDR3 covers 15 residues. CDR3: CASSQGAGGGEKLFF. CDR3 bases: TGTGCCAGCAGCCAAGGGGCCGGGGGTGGTGAAAAACTGTTTTTT.

CDR3 in amino acids: CSAKASGNTDTQYF. In DNA, the CDR3 is TGCAGTGCAAAGGCGAGTGGCAATACAGATACGCAGTATTTT. This sequence joins TRBV20-1 and TRBJ2-3, with no clear D. This CDR3 spans 14 amino acids. Germline CDR1 DFQATT, CDR2 SNEGSKA (reference sequence). V lost 6 bases to trimming and J lost 3 bases, with 16 bases between them.

There are many counts of this clonotype. This chain joins TRBV6-1 and TRBJ2-2; the D is unclear. Trimming removed 3 bases at V and 3 bases at J, with 8 bases between. The CDR3 spans 14 residues. In germline, CDR1 is MNHNS, CDR2 SASEGT. The CDR3 reads CASSEGVDTGELFF. CDR3 sequence (DNA): TGTGCCAGCAGTGAGGGCGTAGACACCGGGGAGCTGTTTTTT.

In this sample, this clonotype turned up a few times. J is TRBJ2-4 and V is TRBV6-2 or TRBV6-3; D remains ambiguous. V dropped 4 bases and J dropped 1 base, with 14 bases sitting between them. This CDR3 spans 16 amino acids. Germline lookup yields CDR1 MNHEY and CDR2 SVGEGT. The CDR3 protein is CASSSSPLGAKNIQYF. In nucleotides, the CDR3 is TGTGCCAGCAGTTCCTCCCCCTTGGGTGCCAAAAACATTCAGTACTTC.

The V gene is TRBV20-1, the J gene TRBJ2-7; tentatively, D is TRBD1 (6 bases). Germline V lookup: CDR1 DFQATT, CDR2 SNEGSKA (reference sequence). This CDR3 has 11 amino acids. Trimming took off 2 bases at V and 13 bases at J, with 15 bases between the two ends. In DNA, the CDR3 is TGCAGTGCTAGATCGGGACACGAGCGATACTTC. This sequence encodes CSARSGHERYF.

The chain's CDR3 is CASSLGYKQYF. The CDR3 DNA follows: TGTGCCAGCAGTTTGGGGTACAAGCAGTACTTC. The chain carries TRBV12-3 or TRBV12-4 and TRBJ2-7; D uncertain. Trimming took 3 bases from V and 8 from J, leaving 8 bases between them. The length of the CDR3 is 11 residues.

This clonotype has only one observation. Being one base from a much bigger clone, this may be a read error. The CDR3 protein is CATSGLAGVDTQYF. The CDR3 DNA reads as TGCGCCACCTCGGGACTAGCGGGAGTAGATACGCAGTATTTT. The chain is built from TRBV10-2 and TRBJ2-3; 14 nucleotides align to TRBD2. The CDR3 runs 14 residues. The V and J ends lost 10 bases and 5 bases, in that order; junction bases with no gene match: 5. Germline CDR1 is WSHSY and CDR2 is SAAADI.

Turning to this clonotype: A much larger clonotype is one base distant, so this may be a read error. This rearrangement joins TRBV13 to TRBJ2-7; D gene unclear. Looked up from germline, CDR1 is PRHDT and CDR2 is FYEKMQ (reference sequence). The germline V and J ends were trimmed by 1 base and 1 base, with 8 bases remaining between them. The CDR3 extends over 14 amino acids. DNA for the CDR3: TGTGCCAGCAGCTTAGCGGTCAGATCCTACGAGCAGTACTTC. This encodes CASSLAVRSYEQYF.

As to this clonotype: A read error may explain this, as a much larger clone is one base away. V is TRBV29-1 and J is TRBJ1-4, with a tentative D call TRBD1 (5 bases). In germline, CDR1 is SQVTM, CDR2 ANQGSEA. The CDR3 runs 16 residues. The V gene lost 3 bases and the J gene lost 14 bases, with 28 bases spanning the gap. The CDR3 sequence is CSVDVIPDRRVRGLFF. Written as DNA, the CDR3 is TGCAGCGTTGACGTCATTCCAGACAGAAGGGTCCGGGGGCTGTTTTTT.

A word on this clonotype: The junction shows a germline mismatch at one end, possibly a read error. This chain joins TRBV6-6 and TRBJ2-5, with 8 bases fitting TRBD2. Germline values: CDR1 MNHNY, CDR2 SVGAGI (reference sequence). This CDR3 comprises 12 residues. The CDR3 DNA is TGTGCCAGCTCTAGCGGGCAAGATACCCAATACTTC. As protein: CASSSGQDTQYF.

Of note for this clonotype: One junction end disagrees with the germline gene, perhaps due to a read error. The V gene is TRBV20-1, the J gene TRBJ2-7; tentative D call: TRBD2 (5 bases). The CDR3 is 16 residues long. The germline V gene has CDR1 DFQATT and CDR2 SNEGSKA (reference sequence). The CDR3 region has the DNA TGCAGAGCTAGACCTAGAACTAGGGATAACTCCTACGAGCAGTACTTC. This codes for CRARPRTRDNSYEQYF.

Concerning this clonotype itself: One end of the junction fails to match germline, which may point to a read error. The genes are TRBV11-2 and TRBJ1-2, with D maybe TRBD1 (5 bases). The CDR3 sequence is 13 residues long. Germline V gene lookup returns CDR1 SGHAT and CDR2 FQNNGV. CDR3 amino acids: CVSSLEGLNGYTF. Written as DNA, the CDR3 is TGTGTCAGCAGCCTAGAGGGGTTGAATGGCTACACCTTC. The full variable domain, in which reference TRBV11-2 and TRBJ1-2 provide the parts outside the CDR3, is EAGVAQSPRYKIIEKRQSVAFWCNPISGHATLYWYQQILGQGPKLLIQFQNNGVVDDSQLPKDRFSAERLKGVDSTLKIQPAKLEDSAVYLCVSSLEGLNGYTFGSGTRLTVV.

About this clonotype itself: At one of its ends the junction is not consistent with the germline gene, which may arise from a read error. The chain combines TRBV7-3 with TRBJ1-1; no clear D. Germline CDR1 is SGHTA and CDR2 is FQGTGA. The CDR3 sequence is 14 residues long. The CDR3 loop reads CASSLDPQNTEVFF. The CDR3 region has the DNA TGTGCCAGCAGCTTGGACCCCCAGAACACTGAAGTTTTCTTT.

V is TRBV29-1 and J is TRBJ2-5; TRBD2 is a possible D gene (5 bases). The V gene lost 4 bases and the J gene lost 5 bases, with 8 bases spanning the gap. In germline, CDR1 is SQVTM, CDR2 ANQGSEA. This CDR3 is built from 11 residues. CDR3 amino acids: CSVVAWETQYF. The DNA for the CDR3 is TGCAGCGTTGTAGCGTGGGAGACCCAGTACTTC.

A few counts support this clonotype. Given a much more abundant clone one base away, this may be a read error. This chain connects TRBV20-1 to TRBJ1-1, with a possible D match to TRBD1 (6 bases). This CDR3 comprises 13 residues. Germline CDR1 and CDR2: DFQATT and SNEGSKA (reference sequence). CDR3 sequence reads: CSASQGLNTVAFF. The DNA of the CDR3 is TGCAGTGCTAGTCAGGGGTTGAACACTGTAGCTTTCTTT.

Concerning this clonotype: Lacking the conserved final phenylalanine or tryptophan, this CDR3 likely reflects a read error. This rearrangement joins TRBV4-3 to TRBJ2-7; D is possibly TRBD2 (6 bases). The CDR3 is 16 residues long. V lost 0 bases and J lost 2, with 14 bases in between. Germline V gives CDR1 LGHNA, CDR2 YSLEER. CDR3 sequence: CASSQDRSGGTYEQYS. The CDR3 coding sequence is TGCGCCAGCAGCCAAGATAGGTCCGGGGGAACCTACGAGCAGTACTCT.

This clonotype was recorded once. The chain carries TRBV20-1 and TRBJ2-2; D perhaps matches TRBD2 (6 bases). The CDR3 covers 13 residues. Trimming left V 4 bases short and J 9 bases short, with 15 bases between. The germline V gene encodes CDR1 DFQATT and CDR2 SNEGSKA (reference sequence). CDR3 sequence reads: CSATGTEGWELFF. CDR3 DNA sequence: TGCAGTGCTACAGGTACGGAGGGCTGGGAGCTGTTTTTT.

As concerns this clonotype: An end of the junction does not agree with germline; a read error may underlie this. The chain employs TRBV11-3 and TRBJ1-2, with TRBD1 identical over 7 bases. The CDR3 has 15 residues. Looked up from germline, CDR1 is SGHNT and CDR2 is YENEEA. Here the CDR3 reads CASSLGDRVGYGYTF. The CDR3 nucleotides read TGTGCCAGCAGCTTAGGCGACAGGGTCGGCTATGGTTACACATTC.

With regard to this clonotype: One junction end does not reproduce the germline sequence, and a read error may be involved. V usage is TRBV20-1 and J usage is TRBJ2-2; D is tentatively TRBD1 or TRBD2 (5 bases each). Germline V gene data show CDR1 as DFQATT and CDR2 as SNEGSKA (reference sequence). The CDR3 sequence is 16 residues long. The DNA for the CDR3 is TGCACTGCTAGAGATCTTCGGGGCTACCGGGACGGCGAGCTGTTTTTT. It translates to CTARDLRGYRDGELFF.

As concerns this clonotype: A much larger clone differs from this one at a single base, so this may be a read error. J is TRBJ2-3 and V is TRBV20-1; weak D call: TRBD2 (6 bases). CDR1 and CDR2 (germline): DFQATT, SNEGSKA (reference sequence). The CDR3 spans 14 residues. The CDR3 bases are TGCGGCGTAGGAACGGGAGACAGCTTTTATACGCAGTATTTT. Translation: CGVGTGDSFYTQYF.